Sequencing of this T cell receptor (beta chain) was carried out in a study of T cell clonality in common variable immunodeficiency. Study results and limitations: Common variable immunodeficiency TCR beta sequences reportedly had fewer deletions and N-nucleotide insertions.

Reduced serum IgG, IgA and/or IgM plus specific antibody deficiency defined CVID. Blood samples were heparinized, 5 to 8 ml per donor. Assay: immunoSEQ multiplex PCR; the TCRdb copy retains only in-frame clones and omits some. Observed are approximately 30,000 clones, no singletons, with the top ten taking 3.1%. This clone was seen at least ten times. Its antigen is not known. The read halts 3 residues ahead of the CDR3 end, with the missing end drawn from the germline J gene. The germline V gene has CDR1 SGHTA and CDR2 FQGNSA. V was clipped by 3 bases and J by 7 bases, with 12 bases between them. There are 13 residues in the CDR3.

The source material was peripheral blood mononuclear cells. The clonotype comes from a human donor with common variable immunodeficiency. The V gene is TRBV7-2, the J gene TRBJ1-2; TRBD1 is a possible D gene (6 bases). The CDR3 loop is CASSFNRESGYTF. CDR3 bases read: TGTGCCAGCAGCTTCAACAGGGAGTCTGGC.